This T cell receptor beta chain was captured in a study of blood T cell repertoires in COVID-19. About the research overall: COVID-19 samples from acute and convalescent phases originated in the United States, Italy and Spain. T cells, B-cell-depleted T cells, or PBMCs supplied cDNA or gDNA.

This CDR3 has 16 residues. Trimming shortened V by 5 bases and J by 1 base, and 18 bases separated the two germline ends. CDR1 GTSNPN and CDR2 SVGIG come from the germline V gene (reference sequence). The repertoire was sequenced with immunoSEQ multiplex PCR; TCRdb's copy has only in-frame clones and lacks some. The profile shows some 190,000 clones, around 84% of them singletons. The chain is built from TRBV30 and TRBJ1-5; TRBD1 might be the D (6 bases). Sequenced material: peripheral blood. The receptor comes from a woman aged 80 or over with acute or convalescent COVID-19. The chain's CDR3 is CAWRARGGQSNQPQHF. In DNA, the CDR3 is TGTGCCTGGCGGGCCCGGGGGGGCCAGAGCAATCAGCCCCAGCATTTT.